The table lists the clone carrying this T cell receptor beta chain with a few counts. Its antigen is still unknown. The TCRbeta library was prepared with unique molecular identifiers. TCRdb ran MiXCR on the PCR reads and lists one entry per CDR3 protein. Among about 78,000 distinct CDR3 sequences listed, approximately 14% were seen once. The sample is drawn from a study of T-cell reconstitution after alpha-beta-depleted transplantation in children. General study findings and limits: After transplant, high TCRbeta diversity at day 60 in some patients arose from surviving recipient T cells and thymic progenitors. The origin of alpha-beta T cells about two months after transplant was reportedly several hundred expanded graft clones. One year after transplant, T-cell counts and diversity came mostly from newly produced T cells.

The CDR3 loop spans 14 amino acids. Germline CDR1 and CDR2: SEHNR and FQNEAQ (reference sequence). With 3 bases clipped from V and 2 bases from J, the junction kept 3 bases outside the gene matches. This TCR came from a male patient aged 2 to 9 who had a stem cell transplant for acute lymphoblastic leukemia, so the T cells may come from the graft donor. This rearrangement joins TRBV7-9 to TRBJ2-5; 7 positions agree with TRBD1. The starting material was PBMCs, mostly from graft donor cells, obtained 180 days after TCRalphabeta/CD19-depleted stem cell transplant. CDR3 DNA: TGTGCCAGCAGCTTTGGGGGACAGCAAGAGACCCAGTACTTC. Translation gives CASSFGGQQETQYF.